These T cell receptor beta chains were read from a single sample in a study of identifying expanded T cells in peripheral blood. Sequencing used immunoSEQ multiplex PCR; TCRdb keeps in-frame clones, though not all of them. Of roughly 130,000 clones detected, approximately 86% appear once; the ten largest clones hold about 8%. The sequenced sample consisted of blood. All receptors come from a person between 18 and 70 years old in good health. Each CDR3 is given with its conserved first and last residue. D genes are given only for firm matches. Clone sizes are given selectively: once, few, many, or a class where the clone is expanded.

J gene,D gene,V gene,clone size,CDR3 DNA,CDR3 protein
TRBJ2-4,NA,TRBV28,few,TGTGCCAGCGGGCCGTCGGAGGTCGACAAAAACATTCAGTACTTC,CASGPSEVDKNIQYF
TRBJ2-2,NA,TRBV19,NA,TGTGCCAGTAACAGGAACACCGGGGAGCTGTTTTTT,CASNRNTGELFF
TRBJ2-7,NA,TRBV21-1,NA,TGTGCCAGCAGCATTTTTGATGGCATCGGGACAGGGGGCCACGAGCAGTACTTC,CASSIFDGIGTGGHEQYF
TRBJ1-2,NA,TRBV19,NA,TGTGCCAGTAGGGGAGCAGTTGCTAACTATGGCTACACCTTC,CASRGAVANYGYTF
TRBJ2-5,NA,TRBV1,once,TGCACCAGCAGCCAAGATGCCAGCCAAGAGACCCAGTACTTC,CTSSQDASQETQYF
TRBJ1-6,NA,TRBV25-1,NA,TGTGCCAGCAGTGAGCCGACAGCCTACTATAATTCACCCCTCCACTTT,CASSEPTAYYNSPLHF
TRBJ2-7,TRBD1,TRBV25-1,NA,TGTGCCAGCAGTGGGGACAGTTCCATGTACGAGCAGTACTTC,CASSGDSSMYEQYF
TRBJ1-5,TRBD1,TRBV28,NA,TGTGCCAGCAGTTCGGGACAGATCAATCAGCCCCAGCATTTT,CASSSGQINQPQHF
TRBJ2-2,NA,TRBV30,NA,TGTGCCTGGAGTCCTTACCCACAAGCTGGCACCGGGGAGCTGTTTTTT,CAWSPYPQAGTGELFF
TRBJ1-4,TRBD1,TRBV5-6,once,TGTGCCAGCAGCTCCGAAGGGACAGGGGGCCTGAGTTCTAATGAAAAACTGTTTTTT,CASSSEGTGGLSSNEKLFF
TRBJ1-2,NA,TRBV6-5,NA,TGTGCCAGCAGTTCCTCGGGCCACCGATTCGGCTACACCTTC,CASSSSGHRFGYTF
TRBJ2-7,TRBD1,TRBV6-1,NA,TGTGCCAGCAGTGCCCGACAGGGGGCGAGTTCCTACGAGCAGTACTTC,CASSARQGASSYEQYF
TRBJ1-1,NA,TRBV4-3,NA,TGCGCCAGCAGCCAAAGAACAGTGGATAGCACTGAAGCTTTCTTT,CASSQRTVDSTEAFF
TRBJ1-1,NA,TRBV30,few,TGTGCCTGGAGTCAAAGGGGCGAGAACACTGAAGCTTTCTTT,CAWSQRGENTEAFF
TRBJ2-3,NA,TRBV19,NA,TGTGCCAGTAGTTTCACAGGGTCAGATACGCAGTATTTT,CASSFTGSDTQYF
TRBJ2-7,NA,TRBV5-8,NA,TGTGCCAGCAGCTTGCGGTACTCCTACGAGCAGTACTTC,CASSLRYSYEQYF
TRBJ2-1,NA,TRBV4-3,few,TGCGCCAGCAGCCAAGAGGGGAGGACCTACAATGAGCAGTTCTTC,CASSQEGRTYNEQFF
TRBJ2-3,NA,TRBV5-5,NA,TGTGCCAGCAGCTTTTGGGATGGGGCCCCAGATACGCAGTATTTT,CASSFWDGAPDTQYF
TRBJ1-1,TRBD1,TRBV5-1,NA,TGCGCCAGCAGCTTTAGGACAGGGAACACTGAAGCTTTCTTT,CASSFRTGNTEAFF
TRBJ2-7,TRBD2,TRBV19,NA,TGTGCCAGTAGTCCAGCGGGGGGAACCTACGAGCAGTACTTC,CASSPAGGTYEQYF
TRBJ1-5,TRBD1,TRBV15,NA,TGTGCCACCAGCAGAGATCGGGACAGGGGTTCGGTGGATCAGCCCCAGCATTTT,CATSRDRDRGSVDQPQHF
TRBJ1-5,TRBD1,TRBV7-9,NA,TGTGCCAGCAGCTTCGGACAGGGTGGCAATCAGCCCCAGCATTTT,CASSFGQGGNQPQHF
TRBJ1-1,NA,TRBV7-2,NA,TGTGCCAGCAGCTTAGCGCCCGGACAGCACTCTGAAGCTTTCTTT,CASSLAPGQHSEAFF
TRBJ2-7,NA,TRBV28,NA,TGTGCCAGCAGTGTATTACCCCGTACCTACGAGCAGTACTTC,CASSVLPRTYEQYF